This TCR beta chain was recovered during a study of shared clonotypes between healthy human individuals. Deep level was the assay's run setting. The quantity of DNA used in unsorted PBMC replicate PCRs was roughly 300 ng, corresponding to tens of thousands of T cell genomes. Some clones are missing from TCRdb's copy, which holds only in-frame ones; the method was immunoSEQ multiplex PCR. The sample has 490,000 or so clones, roughly 85% seen once. The V and J ends lost 6 bases and 12 bases respectively, with 17 bases between them. This CDR3 has 12 amino acids. Germline V gene lookup returns CDR1 SQVTM and CDR2 ANQGSEA. This clone was seen just once.

The sequence was obtained from a woman aged 40-49 years in good health. Some clones in this sample may be carry-over from other donors' samples. Sequenced input: PBMCs. The chain combines TRBV29-1 with TRBJ2-2; possibly TRBD1 or TRBD2 for D (8 bases each). Here the CDR3 DNA reads TGCAGCGTCTCCGGGGGGGACAGGAAGCTGTTTTTT. Its translation: CSVSGGDRKLFF.